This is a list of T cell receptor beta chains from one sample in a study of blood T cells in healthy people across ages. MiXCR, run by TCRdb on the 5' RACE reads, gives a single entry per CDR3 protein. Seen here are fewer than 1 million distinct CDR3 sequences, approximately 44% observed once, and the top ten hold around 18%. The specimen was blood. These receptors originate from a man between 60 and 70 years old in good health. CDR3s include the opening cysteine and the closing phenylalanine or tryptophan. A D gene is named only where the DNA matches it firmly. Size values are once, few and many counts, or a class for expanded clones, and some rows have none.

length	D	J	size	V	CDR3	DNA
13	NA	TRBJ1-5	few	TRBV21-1	CASSIGVLQPQHF	TGTGCCAGCAGCATCGGGGTTCTTCAGCCCCAGCATTTT
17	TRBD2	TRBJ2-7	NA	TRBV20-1	CSAKGSGLAGGHDEQYF	TGCAGTGCTAAGGGATCGGGACTAGCGGGGGGGCACGACGAGCAGTACTTC
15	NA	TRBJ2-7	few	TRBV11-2	CASSLDGAGIYEQYF	TGTGCCAGCAGCTTAGATGGGGCAGGGATTTACGAGCAGTACTTC
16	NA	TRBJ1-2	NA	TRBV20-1	CSARGLRAGIMGGCTF	TGCAGTGCTAGAGGGCTCCGGGCAGGGATTATGGGTGGCTGCACCTTC
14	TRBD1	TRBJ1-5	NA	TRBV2	CAGSGDRGNQPQHF	TGTGCCGGCAGCGGGGACAGGGGCAATCAGCCCCAGCATTTT
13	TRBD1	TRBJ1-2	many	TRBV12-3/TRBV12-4	CASSPGQTYGYTF	TGTGCCAGCAGTCCGGGACAGACCTATGGCTACACCTTC
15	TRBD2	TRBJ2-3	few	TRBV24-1	CATSLGLADTDTQYF	TGTGCCACCAGTCTGGGACTAGCGGACACAGATACGCAGTATTTT
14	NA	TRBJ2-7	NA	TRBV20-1	CSAPRQANTYEQYF	TGCAGTGCCCCGAGACAGGCTAACACCTACGAGCAGTACTTC
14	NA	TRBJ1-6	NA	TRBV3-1	CASSQTHRNSPLHF	TGTGCCAGCAGCCAAACCCACAGAAATTCACCCCTCCACTTT
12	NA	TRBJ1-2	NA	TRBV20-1	CSASDDLVGYTF	TGCAGTGCTAGTGATGACTTGGTCGGCTACACCTTC
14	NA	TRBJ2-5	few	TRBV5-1	CASSKGNNQETQYF	TGCGCCAGCAGCAAGGGGAATAACCAAGAGACCCAGTACTTC
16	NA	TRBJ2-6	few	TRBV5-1	CASSRKTVSGANVLTF	TGCGCCAGCAGCCGTAAGACCGTCTCTGGGGCCAACGTCCTGACTTTC
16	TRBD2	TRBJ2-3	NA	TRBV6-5	CASSPGSGAYTDTQYF	TGTGCCAGCAGCCCGGGGAGCGGGGCGTACACAGATACGCAGTATTTT
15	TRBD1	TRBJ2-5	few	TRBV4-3	CASSQQTGGLETQYF	TGCGCCAGCAGCCAACAGACAGGGGGCTTAGAGACCCAGTACTTC
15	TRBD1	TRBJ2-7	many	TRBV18	CASHSSGTAVRGPYF	TGTGCCAGCCATTCCTCCGGGACAGCAGTGAGGGGGCCGTACTTC
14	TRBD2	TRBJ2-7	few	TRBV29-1	CSVDSGGASYEQYF	TGCAGCGTTGACTCCGGGGGGGCGTCTTACGAGCAGTACTTC
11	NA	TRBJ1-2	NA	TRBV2	CAGIAGRGYTF	TGTGCCGGCATAGCAGGGAGAGGCTACACCTTC
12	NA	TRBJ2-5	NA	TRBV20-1	CSAKYRQETQYF	TGCAGTGCTAAATATCGCCAAGAGACCCAGTACTTC
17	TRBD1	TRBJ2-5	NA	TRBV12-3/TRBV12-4	CASSFISGQGLYNEQYF	TGTGCCAGCAGTTTTATCAGTGGACAGGGATTATACAATGAGCAGTACTTC
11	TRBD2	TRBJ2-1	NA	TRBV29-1	CSADGGNEQFF	TGCAGCGCAGACGGGGGGAATGAGCAGTTCTTC
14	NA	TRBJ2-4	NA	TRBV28	CASSLQGGSNIQYF	TGTGCCAGCAGTTTACAGGGGGGATCAAACATTCAGTACTTC
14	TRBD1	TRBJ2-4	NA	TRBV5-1	CASGPGTGDNEQYF	TGCGCCAGCGGCCCCGGGACAGGAGACAATGAGCAGTACTTC
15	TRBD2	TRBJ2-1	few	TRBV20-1	CSARTLAGAINEQFF	TGCAGTGCGCGCACACTAGCGGGGGCGATCAATGAGCAGTTCTTC
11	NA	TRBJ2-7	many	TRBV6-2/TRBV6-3	CASSYSDEQYF	TGTGCCAGCAGTTACTCGGACGAGCAGTACTTC
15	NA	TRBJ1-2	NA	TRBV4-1	CASSQGRGEAYGYTF	TGCGCCAGCAGCCAGGGGCGGGGTGAGGCCTATGGCTACACCTTC
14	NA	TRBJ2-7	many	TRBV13	CASSPSLGGNEQYF	TGTGCCAGCAGCCCCTCTTTGGGGGGCAACGAGCAGTACTTC
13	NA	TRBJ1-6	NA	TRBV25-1	CASTRGSNSPLHF	TGTGCCAGCACGAGAGGGAGTAATTCACCCCTCCACTTT
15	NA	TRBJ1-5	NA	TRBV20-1	CSASSGQYSNQPQHF	TGCAGTGCTAGTTCGGGACAATATAGCAATCAGCCCCAGCATTTT
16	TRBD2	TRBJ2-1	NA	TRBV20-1	CSARDRTSGNYNEQFF	TGCAGTGCTAGAGACCGGACTAGCGGGAATTACAATGAGCAGTTCTTC
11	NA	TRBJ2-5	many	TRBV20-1	CSARPVETQYF	TGCAGTGCTAGACCTGTAGAGACCCAGTACTTC
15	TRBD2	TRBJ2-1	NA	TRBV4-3	CASSLRDSGDNEQFF	TGCGCCAGCAGCCTTCGGGATAGCGGGGACAATGAGCAGTTCTTC
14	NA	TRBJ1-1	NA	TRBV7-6	CASSPNVVNTEAFF	TGTGCCAGCAGCCCCAACGTGGTCAACACTGAAGCTTTCTTT
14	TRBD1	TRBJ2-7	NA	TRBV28	CASSSVTGGYEQYF	TGTGCCAGCAGTTCTGTGACAGGGGGCTACGAGCAGTACTTC
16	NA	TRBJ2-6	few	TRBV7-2	CASSLGSGAGANVLTF	TGTGCCAGCAGCTTAGGGTCAGGAGCTGGGGCCAACGTCCTGACTTTC
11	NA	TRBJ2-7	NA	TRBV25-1	CASSGLYEQYF	TGTGCCAGCAGTGGACTGTACGAGCAGTACTTC
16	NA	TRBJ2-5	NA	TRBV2	CASSEAIGRNEETQYF	TGTGCCAGCAGTGAAGCAATTGGACGCAATGAAGAGACCCAGTACTTC
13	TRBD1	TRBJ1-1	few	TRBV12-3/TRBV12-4	CASSTGQGAEAFF	TGTGCCAGCAGTACCGGACAGGGTGCTGAAGCTTTCTTT
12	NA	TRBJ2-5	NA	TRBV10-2	CASSERRETQYF	TGCGCCAGCAGTGAGAGGCGAGAGACCCAGTACTTC
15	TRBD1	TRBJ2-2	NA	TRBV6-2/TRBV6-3	CASTSVDRESGELFF	TGTGCCAGCACCTCGGTGGACAGGGAATCCGGGGAGCTGTTTTTT